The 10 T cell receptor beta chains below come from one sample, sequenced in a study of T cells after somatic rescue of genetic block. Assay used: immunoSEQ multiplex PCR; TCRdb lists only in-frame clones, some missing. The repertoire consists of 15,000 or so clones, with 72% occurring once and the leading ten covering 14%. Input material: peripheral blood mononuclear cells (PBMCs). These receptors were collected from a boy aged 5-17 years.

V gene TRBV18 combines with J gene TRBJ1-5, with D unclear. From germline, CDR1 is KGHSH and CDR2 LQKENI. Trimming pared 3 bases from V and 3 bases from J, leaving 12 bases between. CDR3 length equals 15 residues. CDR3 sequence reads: CASSPPGGVNQPQHF. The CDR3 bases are TGTGCCAGCTCACCTCCAGGTGGGGTCAATCAGCCCCAGCATTTT.

CDR3 sequence (DNA): TGTGCCAGCTCACCACGACTAGCGGACTACAATGAGCAGTTCTTC. It is translated as CASSPRLADYNEQFF. The chain joins TRBV18 to TRBJ2-1, with 9 positions matching TRBD2. This CDR3 is 15 amino acids long. The trim removed 1 base at V and 3 bases at J, leaving 1 base unmatched. The germline V gene has CDR1 KGHSH and CDR2 LQKENI.

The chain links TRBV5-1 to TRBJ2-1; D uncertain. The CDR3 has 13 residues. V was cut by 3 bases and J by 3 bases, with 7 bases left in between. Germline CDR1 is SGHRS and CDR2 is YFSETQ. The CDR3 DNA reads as TGCGCCAGCAGCTGGAATGGCTACAATGAGCAGTTCTTC. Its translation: CASSWNGYNEQFF. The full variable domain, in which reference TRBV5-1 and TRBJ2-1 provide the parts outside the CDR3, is KAGVTQTPRYLIKTRGQQVTLSCSPISGHRSVSWYQQTPGQGLQFLFEYFSETQRNKGNFPGRFSGRQFSNSRSEMNVSTLELGDSALYLCASSWNGYNEQFFGPGTRLTVL.

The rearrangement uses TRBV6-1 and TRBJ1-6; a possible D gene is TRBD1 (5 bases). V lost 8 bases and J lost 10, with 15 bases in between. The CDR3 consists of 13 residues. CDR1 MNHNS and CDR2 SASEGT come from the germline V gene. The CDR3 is CASQPGRESPLHF. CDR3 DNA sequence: TGTGCCAGCCAGCCAGGGAGGGAATCACCCCTCCACTTT.

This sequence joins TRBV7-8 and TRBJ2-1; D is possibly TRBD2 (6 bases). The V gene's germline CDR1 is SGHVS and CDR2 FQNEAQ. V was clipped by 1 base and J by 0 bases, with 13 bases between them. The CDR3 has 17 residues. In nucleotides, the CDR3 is TGTGCCAGCAGCTTAGTGGGGAGGCCCAGCTCCTACAATGAGCAGTTCTTC. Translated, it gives CASSLVGRPSSYNEQFF.

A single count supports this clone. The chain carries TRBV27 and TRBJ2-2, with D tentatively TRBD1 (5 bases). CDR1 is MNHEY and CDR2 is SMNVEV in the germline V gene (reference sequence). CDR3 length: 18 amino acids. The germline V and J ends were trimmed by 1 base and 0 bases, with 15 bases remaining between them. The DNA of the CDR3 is TGTGCCAGCAGTTTATATTCCAGGGCCCGCTCGAACACCGGGGAGCTGTTTTTT. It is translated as CASSLYSRARSNTGELFF.

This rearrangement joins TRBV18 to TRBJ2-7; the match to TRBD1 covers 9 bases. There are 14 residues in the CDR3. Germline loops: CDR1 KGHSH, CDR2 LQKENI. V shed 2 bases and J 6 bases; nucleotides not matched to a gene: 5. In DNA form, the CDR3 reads TGTGCCAGCTCACCAGGGACAGGGATACGCGAGCAGTACTTC. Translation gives CASSPGTGIREQYF.

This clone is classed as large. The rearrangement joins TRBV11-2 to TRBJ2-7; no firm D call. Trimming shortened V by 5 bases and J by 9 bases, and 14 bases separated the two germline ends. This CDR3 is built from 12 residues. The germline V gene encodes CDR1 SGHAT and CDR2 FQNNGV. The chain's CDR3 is CASSLPHSGQYF. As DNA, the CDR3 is TGTGCCAGCAGCCTACCCCACAGTGGGCAGTACTTC.

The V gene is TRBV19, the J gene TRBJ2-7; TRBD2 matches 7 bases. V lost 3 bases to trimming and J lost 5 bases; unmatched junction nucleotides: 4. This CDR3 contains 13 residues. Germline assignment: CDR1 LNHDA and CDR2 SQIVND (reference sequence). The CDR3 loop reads CASSMAGRDEQYF. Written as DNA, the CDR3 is TGTGCCAGTAGTATGGCAGGGAGGGACGAGCAGTACTTC.

CDR3 sequence reads: CASSSGTAQETQYF. For the CDR3, the DNA is TGTGCCAGCTCGTCCGGGACAGCACAAGAGACCCAGTACTTC. This chain connects TRBV18 to TRBJ2-5, with TRBD1 matching 7 bases. Trimming at V came to 6 bases and at J to 2 bases, leaving 6 bases not matched to a gene. The V gene's germline CDR1 is KGHSH and CDR2 LQKENI. The CDR3 loop spans 14 amino acids.